A selection of T cell receptor beta chains follows, all from one sample in a study of blood T cell repertoires in COVID-19. The data were produced by immunoSEQ multiplex PCR, yet TCRdb's version contains in-frame clones alone and is incomplete. The sample includes a few hundred thousand clones, approximately 87% of them seen just once. Specimen: peripheral blood. The receptors were sampled from a woman in her fifties or sixties with acute or convalescent COVID-19. CDR3s include the opening cysteine and the closing phenylalanine or tryptophan. D genes are given only for firm matches. Only part of the rows carry a size: once, few, many, or a class if the clone is expanded.

clone_size,d_call,v_call,cdr3_length,j_call,cdr3_aa,cdr3_nt
once,-,TRBV18,16,TRBJ1-5,CASSPSGPPGDQPQHF,TGTGCCAGCTCACCGTCGGGACCCCCGGGGGATCAGCCCCAGCATTTT
-,TRBD1,TRBV27,14,TRBJ1-4,CASSLGTGGEKLFF,TGTGCCAGCAGTCTCGGGACAGGCGGCGAAAAACTGTTTTTT
-,-,TRBV5-6,15,TRBJ2-7,CASSSSGTAGYEQYF,TGTGCCAGCAGCTCCTCCGGGACAGCGGGCTACGAGCAGTACTTC
once,TRBD1,TRBV5-1,17,TRBJ1-2,CASRLGVSTRGTDGYTF,TGCGCCAGCCGCCTAGGGGTATCCACGCGAGGGACAGATGGCTACACCTTC
many,-,TRBV6-1,14,TRBJ1-5,CASSESDRYQPQHF,TGTGCCAGCAGTGAATCTGACAGGTACCAGCCCCAGCATTTT
-,-,TRBV20-1,10,TRBJ2-7,CSASSDEQYF,TGCAGTGCTAGTTCCGACGAGCAGTACTTC
-,-,TRBV29-1,12,TRBJ2-1,CSAERAGPLQFF,TGCAGCGCCGAAAGGGCGGGCCCCTTACAGTTCTTC
-,-,TRBV11-3,17,TRBJ2-3,CASSYQITFPSTDTQYF,TGTGCCAGCAGCTACCAAATAACATTTCCTAGCACAGATACGCAGTATTTT
-,TRBD1,TRBV19,14,TRBJ2-7,CASSVTGTGYEQYF,TGTGCCAGTAGCGTCACCGGGACAGGTTACGAGCAGTACTTC
-,-,TRBV7-2,12,TRBJ1-5,CASSLRGQPQHF,TGTGCCAGCAGCTTACGAGGGCAGCCCCAGCATTTT
-,-,TRBV18,18,TRBJ2-6,CASSPNGIGVFGANVLTF,TGTGCCAGCTCACCAAATGGGATAGGGGTCTTTGGGGCCAACGTCCTGACTTTC
once,-,TRBV28,14,TRBJ1-4,CASSLGGALEKLFF,TGTGCCAGCAGTTTGGGGGGGGCGCTTGAAAAACTGTTTTTT
-,-,TRBV3-1/TRBV3-2,18,TRBJ2-3,CASSQGRGAEHTRDTQYF,TGTGCCAGCAGCCAAGGCAGGGGGGCCGAACACACGAGAGATACGCAGTATTTT
-,TRBD2,TRBV12-3/TRBV12-4,12,TRBJ2-3,CASSLVLAGGQF,TGTGCCAGTAGTTTAGTACTAGCGGGGGGCCAGTTT
-,TRBD1,TRBV18,14,TRBJ1-3,CASSTGASGNTIYF,TGTGCCAGCTCAACAGGGGCCTCTGGAAACACCATATATTTT
-,TRBD1,TRBV18,16,TRBJ1-2,CASSPLQQGQGNGYTF,TGTGCCAGCTCACCACTTCAGCAGGGACAGGGAAATGGCTACACCTTC
-,-,TRBV27,16,TRBJ1-1,CASSYRDITMNTEAFF,TGTGCCAGCAGTTACCGGGACATCACCATGAACACTGAAGCTTTCTTT
-,-,TRBV27,12,TRBJ2-5,CASSTAGRTQYF,TGTGCCAGCAGTACCGCTGGGAGGACCCAGTACTTC
-,-,TRBV9,14,TRBJ2-2,CASSSQGGAGELFF,TGTGCCAGCAGCTCACAGGGGGGGGCCGGGGAGCTGTTTTTT
-,TRBD2,TRBV6-2/TRBV6-3,16,TRBJ2-5,CASSYSGLAFMETQYF,TGTGCCAGCAGTTACTCGGGACTAGCCTTCATGGAGACCCAGTACTTC
-,-,TRBV19,15,TRBJ2-7,CASSISSGGSYEQYF,TGTGCCAGTAGTATCTCGAGCGGAGGCTCCTACGAGCAGTACTTC
-,TRBD1,TRBV19,18,TRBJ1-5,CASSTSLWGQSFNQPQHF,TGTGCCAGTAGTACTTCTCTGTGGGGACAGTCCTTCAATCAGCCCCAGCATTTT
-,-,TRBV7-2,13,TRBJ2-1,CASSLSSVNEQFF,TGTGCCAGCAGCTTAAGTAGCGTCAATGAGCAGTTCTTC
-,-,TRBV3-1/TRBV3-2,11,TRBJ1-4,CAAGQSEKLFF,TGTGCCGCGGGGCAATCTGAAAAACTGTTTTTT
-,TRBD1,TRBV6-2/TRBV6-3,15,TRBJ2-7,CASSYLGQGGDEQYF,TGTGCCAGCAGTTACCTGGGACAGGGTGGAGACGAGCAGTACTTC
-,TRBD1,TRBV6-5,15,TRBJ2-7,CASSYSRQGAYEQYF,TGTGCCAGCAGTTACTCGAGACAGGGGGCTTACGAGCAGTACTTC
-,TRBD2,TRBV29-1,14,TRBJ2-5,CSVEEGLGPETQYF,TGCAGCGTTGAAGAGGGACTAGGACCAGAGACCCAGTACTTC
-,-,TRBV19,13,TRBJ2-1,CASSRKGGNEQFF,TGTGCCAGCAGTAGGAAGGGAGGAAATGAGCAGTTCTTC
-,-,TRBV6-5,15,TRBJ2-1,CASSYTGMGYNEQFF,TGTGCCAGCAGTTATACGGGAATGGGATACAATGAGCAGTTCTTC
-,-,TRBV3-1/TRBV3-2,13,TRBJ1-2,CASSQGGEAGYTF,TGTGCCAGCAGCCAAGGAGGGGAGGCGGGCTACACCTTC
-,-,TRBV5-4,12,TRBJ1-4,CASSLLGEKLFF,TGTGCCAGCAGCTTACTAGGAGAAAAACTGTTTTTT
-,-,TRBV7-2,14,TRBJ2-7,CASSQLRDTYEQYF,TGTGCCAGCAGCCAACTCCGGGACACCTACGAGCAGTACTTC
once,-,TRBV10-3,12,TRBJ1-1,CAISPGNTEAFF,TGTGCCATCAGTCCAGGGAACACTGAAGCTTTCTTT
few,-,TRBV19,17,TRBJ1-1,CASRNALFGQGGTEAFF,TGTGCCAGTAGGAATGCTCTATTTGGACAAGGAGGGACTGAAGCTTTCTTT
-,TRBD1,TRBV12-5,17,TRBJ1-5,CASGTGTGGPGNQPQHF,TGTGCTAGTGGTACCGGGACAGGGGGCCCCGGAAATCAGCCCCAGCATTTT
-,-,TRBV19,12,TRBJ1-2,CASSRESLGYTF,TGTGCCAGTAGTCGGGAGTCATTAGGCTACACCTTC
-,TRBD1,TRBV29-1,15,TRBJ2-5,CSAGITGTAQETQYF,TGCAGCGCTGGAATTACCGGGACAGCTCAAGAGACCCAGTACTTC
-,-,TRBV5-1,15,TRBJ2-3,CASSLGQVGPDTQYF,TGCGCCAGCAGCTTGGGTCAGGTCGGTCCAGATACGCAGTATTTT
-,TRBD1,TRBV27,13,TRBJ1-1,CAIKDRVTTEAFF,TGTGCCATAAAAGACAGGGTTACCACTGAAGCTTTCTTT